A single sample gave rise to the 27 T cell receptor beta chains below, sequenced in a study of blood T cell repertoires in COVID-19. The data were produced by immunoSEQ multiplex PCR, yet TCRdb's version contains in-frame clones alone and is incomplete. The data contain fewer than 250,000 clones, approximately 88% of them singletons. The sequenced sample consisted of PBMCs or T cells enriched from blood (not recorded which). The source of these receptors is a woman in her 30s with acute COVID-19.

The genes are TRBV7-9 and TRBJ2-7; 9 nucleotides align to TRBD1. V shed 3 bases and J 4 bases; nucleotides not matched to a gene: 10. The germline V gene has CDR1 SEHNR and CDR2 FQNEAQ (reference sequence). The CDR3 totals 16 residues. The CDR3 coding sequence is TGTGCCAGCAGCTTTGGCTGGACAGGGGCAACTTACGAGCAGTACTTC. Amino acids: CASSFGWTGATYEQYF.

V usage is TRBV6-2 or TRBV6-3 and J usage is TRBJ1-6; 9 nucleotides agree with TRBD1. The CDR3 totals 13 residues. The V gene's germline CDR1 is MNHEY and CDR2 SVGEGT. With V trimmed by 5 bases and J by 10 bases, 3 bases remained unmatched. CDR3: CASSRGQGSPLHF. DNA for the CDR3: TGTGCCAGCAGTCGGGGACAGGGATCACCCCTCCACTTT.

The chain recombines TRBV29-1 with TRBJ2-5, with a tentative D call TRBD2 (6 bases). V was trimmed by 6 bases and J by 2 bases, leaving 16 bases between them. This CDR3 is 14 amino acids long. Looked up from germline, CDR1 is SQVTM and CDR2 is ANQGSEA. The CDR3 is CSVAYHGGQETQYF. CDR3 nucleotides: TGCAGCGTAGCCTACCATGGGGGGCAAGAGACCCAGTACTTC.

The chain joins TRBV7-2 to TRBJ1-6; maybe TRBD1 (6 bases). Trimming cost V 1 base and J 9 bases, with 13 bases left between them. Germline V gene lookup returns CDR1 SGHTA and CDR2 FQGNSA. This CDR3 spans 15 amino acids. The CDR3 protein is CASSLEPGDSSPLHF. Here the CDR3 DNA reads TGTGCCAGCAGCTTAGAGCCAGGGGATAGTTCACCCCTCCACTTT.

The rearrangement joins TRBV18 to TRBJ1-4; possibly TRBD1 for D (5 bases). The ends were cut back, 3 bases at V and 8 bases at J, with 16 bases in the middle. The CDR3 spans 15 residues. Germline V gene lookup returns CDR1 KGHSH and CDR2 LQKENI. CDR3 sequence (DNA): TGTGCCAGCTCACCCTCGGGGGGTCAAGAAGAAAAACTGTTTTTT. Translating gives CASSPSGGQEEKLFF.

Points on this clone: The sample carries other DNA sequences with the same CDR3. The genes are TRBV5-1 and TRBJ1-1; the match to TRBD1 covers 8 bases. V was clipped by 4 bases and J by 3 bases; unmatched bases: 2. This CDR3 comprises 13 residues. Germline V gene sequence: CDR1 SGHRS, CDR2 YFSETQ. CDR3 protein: CASSPDRDTEAFF. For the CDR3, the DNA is TGCGCCAGCAGCCCGGACAGGGACACTGAAGCTTTCTTT.

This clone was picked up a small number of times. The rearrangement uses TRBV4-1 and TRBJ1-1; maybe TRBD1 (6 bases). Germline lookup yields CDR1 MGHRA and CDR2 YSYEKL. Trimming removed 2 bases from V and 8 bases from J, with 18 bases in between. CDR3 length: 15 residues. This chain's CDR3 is CASSQRPDRNLEAFF. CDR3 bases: TGCGCCAGCAGCCAACGCCCGGACAGAAACCTAGAAGCTTTCTTT.

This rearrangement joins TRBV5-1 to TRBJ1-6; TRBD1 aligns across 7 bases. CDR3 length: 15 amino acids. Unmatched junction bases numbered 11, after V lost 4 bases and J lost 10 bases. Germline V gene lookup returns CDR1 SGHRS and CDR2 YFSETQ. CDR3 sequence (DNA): TGCGCCAGCAGCCAATCGCCAGGGGGAGGCTCACCCCTCCACTTT. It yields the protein CASSQSPGGGSPLHF. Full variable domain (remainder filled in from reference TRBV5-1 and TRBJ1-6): KAGVTQTPRYLIKTRGQQVTLSCSPISGHRSVSWYQQTPGQGLQFLFEYFSETQRNKGNFPGRFSGRQFSNSRSEMNVSTLELGDSALYLCASSQSPGGGSPLHFGNGTRLTVT.

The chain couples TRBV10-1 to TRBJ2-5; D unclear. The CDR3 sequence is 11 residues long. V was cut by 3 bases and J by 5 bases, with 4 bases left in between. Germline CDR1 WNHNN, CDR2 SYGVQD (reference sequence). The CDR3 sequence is CASSDVETQYF. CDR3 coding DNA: TGCGCCAGCAGTGACGTGGAGACCCAGTACTTC.

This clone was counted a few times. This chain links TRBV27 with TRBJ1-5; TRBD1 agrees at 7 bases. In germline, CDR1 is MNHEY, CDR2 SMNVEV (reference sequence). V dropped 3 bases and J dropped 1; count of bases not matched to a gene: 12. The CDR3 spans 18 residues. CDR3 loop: CASSLIGGGTESNQPQHF. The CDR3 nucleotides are TGTGCCAGCAGTTTGATCGGTGGGGGGACAGAGAGCAATCAGCCCCAGCATTTT.

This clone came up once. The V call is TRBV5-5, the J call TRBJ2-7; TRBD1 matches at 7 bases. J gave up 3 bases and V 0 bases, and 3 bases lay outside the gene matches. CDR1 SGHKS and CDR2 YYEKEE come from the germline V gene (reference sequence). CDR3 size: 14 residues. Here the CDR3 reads CASSLEGTVYEQYF. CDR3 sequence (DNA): TGTGCCAGCAGCTTGGAGGGGACAGTCTACGAGCAGTACTTC.

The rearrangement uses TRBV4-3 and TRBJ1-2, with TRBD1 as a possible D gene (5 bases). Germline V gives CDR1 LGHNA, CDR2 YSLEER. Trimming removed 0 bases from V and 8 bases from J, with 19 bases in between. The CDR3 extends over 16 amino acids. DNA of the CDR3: TGCGCCAGCAGCCAAGATATCCTTGGGGGGAGAGGCGGCTACACCTTC. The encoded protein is CASSQDILGGRGGYTF.

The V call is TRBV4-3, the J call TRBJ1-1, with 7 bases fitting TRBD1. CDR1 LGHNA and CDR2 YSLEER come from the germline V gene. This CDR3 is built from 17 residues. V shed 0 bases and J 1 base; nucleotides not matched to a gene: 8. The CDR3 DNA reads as TGCGCCAGCAGCCAAGAGTACCGGGACAGTTCGAACACTGAAGCTTTCTTT. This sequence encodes CASSQEYRDSSNTEAFF.

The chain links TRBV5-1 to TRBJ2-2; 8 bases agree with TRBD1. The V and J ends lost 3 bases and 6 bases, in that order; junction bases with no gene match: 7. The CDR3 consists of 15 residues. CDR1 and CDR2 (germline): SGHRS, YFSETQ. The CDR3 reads CASSWTGLSPGELFF. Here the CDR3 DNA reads TGCGCCAGCAGCTGGACAGGGCTTAGCCCCGGGGAGCTGTTTTTT.

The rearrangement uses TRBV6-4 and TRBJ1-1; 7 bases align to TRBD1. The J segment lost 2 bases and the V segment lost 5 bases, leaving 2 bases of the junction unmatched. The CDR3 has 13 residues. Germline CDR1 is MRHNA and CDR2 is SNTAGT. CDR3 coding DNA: TGTGCCAGCAGTCGGGACAGAAACACTGAAGCTTTCTTT. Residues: CASSRDRNTEAFF.

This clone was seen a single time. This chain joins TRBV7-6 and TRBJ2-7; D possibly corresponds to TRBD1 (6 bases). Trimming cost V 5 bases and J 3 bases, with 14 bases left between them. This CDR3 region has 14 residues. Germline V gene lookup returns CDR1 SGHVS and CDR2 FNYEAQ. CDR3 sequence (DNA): TGTGCCAGCAGCCCAAAGGACAGAAACTACGAGCAGTACTTC. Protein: CASSPKDRNYEQYF.

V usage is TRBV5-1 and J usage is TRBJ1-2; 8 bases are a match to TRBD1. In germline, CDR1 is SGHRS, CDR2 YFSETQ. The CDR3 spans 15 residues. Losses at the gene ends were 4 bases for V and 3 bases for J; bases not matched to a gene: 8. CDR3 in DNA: TGCGCCAGCAGCGCCGGACAGGGAATCGACTATGGCTACACCTTC. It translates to CASSAGQGIDYGYTF. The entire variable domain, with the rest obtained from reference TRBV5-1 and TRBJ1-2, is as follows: KAGVTQTPRYLIKTRGQQVTLSCSPISGHRSVSWYQQTPGQGLQFLFEYFSETQRNKGNFPGRFSGRQFSNSRSEMNVSTLELGDSALYLCASSAGQGIDYGYTFGSGTRLTVV.

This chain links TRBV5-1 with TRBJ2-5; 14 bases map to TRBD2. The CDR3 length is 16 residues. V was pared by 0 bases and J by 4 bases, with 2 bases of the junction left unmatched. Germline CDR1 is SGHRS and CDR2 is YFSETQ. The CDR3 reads CASSLATSGGAETQYF. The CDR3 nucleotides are TGCGCCAGCAGCTTGGCGACTAGCGGGGGGGCAGAGACCCAGTACTTC. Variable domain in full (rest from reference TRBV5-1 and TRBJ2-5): KAGVTQTPRYLIKTRGQQVTLSCSPISGHRSVSWYQQTPGQGLQFLFEYFSETQRNKGNFPGRFSGRQFSNSRSEMNVSTLELGDSALYLCASSLATSGGAETQYFGPGTRLLVL.

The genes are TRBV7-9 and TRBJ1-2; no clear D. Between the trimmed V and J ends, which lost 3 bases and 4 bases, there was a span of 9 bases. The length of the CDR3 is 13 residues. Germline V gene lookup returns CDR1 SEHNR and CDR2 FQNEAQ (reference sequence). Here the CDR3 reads CASSLGTTYGYTF. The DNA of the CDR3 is TGTGCCAGCAGCTTGGGCACCACCTATGGCTACACCTTC.

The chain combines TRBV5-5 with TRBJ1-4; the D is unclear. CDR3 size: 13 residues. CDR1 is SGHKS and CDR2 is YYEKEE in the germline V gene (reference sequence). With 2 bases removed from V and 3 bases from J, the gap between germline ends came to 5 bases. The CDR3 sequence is CASSLIANEKLFF. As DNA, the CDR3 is TGTGCCAGCAGCTTAATCGCTAATGAAAAACTGTTTTTT.

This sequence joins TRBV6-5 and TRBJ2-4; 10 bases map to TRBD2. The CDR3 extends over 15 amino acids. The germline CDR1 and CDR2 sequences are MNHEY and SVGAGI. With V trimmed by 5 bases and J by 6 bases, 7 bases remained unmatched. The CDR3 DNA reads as TGTGCCAGCAGTCTCAGCGGGGGGGCTCGAAACATTCAGTACTTC. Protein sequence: CASSLSGGARNIQYF.

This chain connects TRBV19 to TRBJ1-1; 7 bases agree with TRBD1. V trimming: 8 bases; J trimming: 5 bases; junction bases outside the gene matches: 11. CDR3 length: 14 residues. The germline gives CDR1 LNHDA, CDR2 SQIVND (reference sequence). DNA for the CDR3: TGTGCCAGTCGTCCCCAACAGGGGAGGACTGAAGCTTTCTTT. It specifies CASRPQQGRTEAFF.

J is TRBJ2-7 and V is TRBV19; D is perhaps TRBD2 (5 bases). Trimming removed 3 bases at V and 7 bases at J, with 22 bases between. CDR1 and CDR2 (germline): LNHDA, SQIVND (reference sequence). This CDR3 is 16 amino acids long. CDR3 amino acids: CASSMGEGEIGEEQYF. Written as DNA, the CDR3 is TGTGCCAGTAGTATGGGCGAGGGAGAGATTGGTGAGGAGCAGTACTTC.

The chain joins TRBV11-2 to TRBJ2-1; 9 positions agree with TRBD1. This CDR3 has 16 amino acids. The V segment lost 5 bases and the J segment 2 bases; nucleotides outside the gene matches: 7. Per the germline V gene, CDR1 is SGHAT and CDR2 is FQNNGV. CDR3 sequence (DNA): TGTGCCAGCAGCCGGACGACAGGGGGGACCTACAATGAGCAGTTCTTC. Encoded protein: CASSRTTGGTYNEQFF.

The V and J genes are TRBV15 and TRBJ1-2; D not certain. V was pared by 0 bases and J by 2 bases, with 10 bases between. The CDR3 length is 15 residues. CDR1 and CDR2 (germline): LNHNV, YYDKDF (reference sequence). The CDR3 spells CATSRDSAGNYGYTF. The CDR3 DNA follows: TGTGCCACCAGCAGAGATTCTGCCGGGAACTATGGCTACACCTTC. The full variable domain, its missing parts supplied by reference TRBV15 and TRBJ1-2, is DAMVIQNPRYQVTQFGKPVTLSCSQTLNHNVMYWYQQKSSQAPKLLFHYYDKDFNNEADTPDNFQSRRPNTSFCFLDIRSPGLGDTAMYLCATSRDSAGNYGYTFGSGTRLTVV.

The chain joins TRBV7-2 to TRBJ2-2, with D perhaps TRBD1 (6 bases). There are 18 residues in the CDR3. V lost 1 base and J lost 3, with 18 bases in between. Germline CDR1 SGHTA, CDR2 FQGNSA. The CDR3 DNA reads TGTGCCAGCAGCTTAGAGTTTAGGGCAGAGGGGGACACCGGGGAGCTGTTTTTT. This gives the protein CASSLEFRAEGDTGELFF.

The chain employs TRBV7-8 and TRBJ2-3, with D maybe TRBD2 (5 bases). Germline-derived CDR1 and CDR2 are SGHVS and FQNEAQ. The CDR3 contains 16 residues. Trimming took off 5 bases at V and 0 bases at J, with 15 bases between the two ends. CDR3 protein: CASSLGSGTSTDTQYF. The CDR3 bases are TGTGCCAGCAGCCTGGGGTCGGGAACTAGCACAGATACGCAGTATTTT.